This T cell receptor (beta chain) was obtained from a study of identical twins. Trimming took 0 bases from V and 9 from J, leaving 15 bases between them. This CDR3 is built from 14 residues. Germline CDR1 reads GTSNPN; CDR2 reads SVGIG (reference sequence). Findings and caveats of the study: Out-of-frame sharing of TCR alpha in monozygotic twins was underestimated by models. With abundant cord blood beta clonotypes, insertions were fewer; memory repertoires showed no such pattern. Out-of-frame alpha sequences shared between twins exhibited an excess of low generation probability.

MiXCR, run by TCRdb on the 5' RACE reads, gives a single entry per CDR3 protein. The table has some 560,000 distinct CDR3 sequences, just under 10% seen once. Worth noting for this clonotype: Its antigen is not identified.

These data also featured in a second study, about yellow fever vaccine responses in identical twins.

Source material: PBMCs. The clonotype was recovered from a woman between 18 and 29 years old in good health. The chain links TRBV30 to TRBJ2-1, with D tentatively TRBD1 or TRBD2 (6 bases each). The CDR3: CAWSVVSGAGEQFF. The CDR3 DNA reads as TGTGCCTGGAGTGTTGTGTCGGGGGCTGGTGAGCAGTTCTTC.